This TCR beta chain was sequenced during a study of blood T cell repertoires in COVID-19. About the research overall: The United States, Italy and Spain provided the acute and convalescent COVID-19 samples.

Trimming removed 3 bases from V and 4 bases from J; junction bases left unmatched: 3. The CDR3 length is 16 residues. The germline V gene has CDR1 SGHTA and CDR2 FQGNSA. Per the authors' pipeline: Estimation of nucleated cell counts relied on the amplification of reference gene primers. Produced via immunoSEQ multiplex PCR; TCRdb's table is partial and in-frame only. The DNA gave D and trimming, while V, J and clone size come from that table. The top ten clones hold roughly 3.8% of a sample with 90,000 to 130,000 clones, approximately 82% of them seen once. V usage is TRBV7-2 and J usage is TRBJ2-5; TRBD2 aligns across 15 bases. The material sequenced was peripheral blood. This clonotype originated in a woman aged 80 or over with acute or convalescent COVID-19. The CDR3 loop is CASSFWTSGRVETQYF. In DNA, the CDR3 is TGTGCCAGCAGCTTCTGGACTAGCGGGAGGGTAGAGACCCAGTACTTC.